The 24 T cell receptor beta chains in this list originate from one sample, sequenced in a study of T cell clones after liver transplantation. Here immunoSEQ multiplex PCR was the method, and the copy in TCRdb shows in-frame clones only, minus some. Found here are 70,000 or so clones, almost 95% of them singletons; the top ten hold over 0.9%. The starting material was CD4+ T cells from blood, obtained around 27 months after liver transplant. The receptors stem from a human patient who received a liver transplant. Some of these T cells may belong to the graft donor.

The chain joins TRBV6-6 to TRBJ2-2; D gene unclear. V lost 6 bases and J 3 bases, leaving 14 bases between the germline ends. This CDR3 comprises 15 residues. Per germline, CDR1 MNHNY and CDR2 SVGAGI (reference sequence). The CDR3 bases are TGTGCCAGCAGACCTCCTGACACATACACCGGGGAGCTGTTTTTT. Translated, it gives CASRPPDTYTGELFF.

The CDR3 spells CASSPHDNEQFF. The CDR3 coding sequence is TGTGCCAGCAGCCCCCACGACAATGAGCAGTTCTTC. This sequence joins TRBV14 and TRBJ2-1; D remains unclear. The germline V gene encodes CDR1 SGHDN and CDR2 FVKESK. CDR3 length equals 12 residues. V was shortened by 4 bases and J by 5 bases, with 6 bases between the two germline ends.

This clone was seen more than once but under ten times. The chain carries TRBV7-6 and TRBJ1-3; D call uncertain. Trimming removed 0 bases at V and 4 bases at J, with 4 bases between. This CDR3 region has 13 residues. CDR1 and CDR2 from the germline V gene are SGHVS and FNYEAQ. The CDR3 DNA sequence: TGTGCCAGCAGCTTAGCGGGGGGAAACACCATATATTTT. As protein: CASSLAGGNTIYF. The whole variable domain, filled in from reference TRBV7-6 and TRBJ1-3, reads GAGVSQSPRYKVTKRGQDVALRCDPISGHVSLYWYRQALGQGPEFLTYFNYEAQQDKSGLPNDRFSAERPEGSISTLTIQRTEQRDSAMYRCASSLAGGNTIYFGEGSWLTVV.

This chain links TRBV11-1 with TRBJ2-7, with 13 bases aligning to TRBD2. The V gene's germline CDR1 is SGHAT and CDR2 FQDESV (reference sequence). J was trimmed by 3 bases and V by 5 bases; bases with no gene match: 4. This CDR3 is 15 amino acids long. The CDR3 coding sequence is TGTGCCAGCAGCCGAAGGACTAGCGGGAGCTACGAGCAGTACTTC. As protein: CASSRRTSGSYEQYF.

This chain joins TRBV4-1 and TRBJ2-7, with TRBD1 matching over 8 bases. The CDR3 is made up of 16 amino acids. The V and J ends lost 3 bases and 2 bases, in that order; junction bases with no gene match: 9. Germline V gives CDR1 MGHRA, CDR2 YSYEKL. The CDR3 nucleotides read TGCGCCAGCAGCCAGTCCTGGACAGGGCGGACCTACGAGCAGTACTTC. Its protein is CASSQSWTGRTYEQYF.

This clone was observed a single time. The chain recombines TRBV5-6 with TRBJ1-2, with 7 bases lining up with TRBD1. The trim removed 0 bases at V and 2 bases at J, leaving 4 bases unmatched. Germline V lookup: CDR1 SGHDT, CDR2 YYEEEE. CDR3 length: 15 residues. For the CDR3, the DNA is TGTGCCAGCAGCTTGGAAGGGGGCAAAAACTATGGCTACACCTTC. As protein: CASSLEGGKNYGYTF.

The chain carries TRBV9 and TRBJ1-3; D uncertain. The CDR3 covers 17 residues. The ends were cut back, 0 bases at V and 0 bases at J, with 13 bases in the middle. Germline V CDR1 and CDR2: SGDLS, YYNGEE. DNA of the CDR3: TGTGCCAGCAGCGTAGAGCCCGCAGTGCTCTCTGGAAACACCATATATTTT. Translated, it gives CASSVEPAVLSGNTIYF.

This chain connects TRBV19 to TRBJ2-3; the match to TRBD2 covers 10 bases. This CDR3 region has 16 residues. In germline, CDR1 is LNHDA, CDR2 SQIVND (reference sequence). V shed 7 bases, J shed 0 bases, and the junction held 7 bases outside the gene matches. CDR3 amino acids: CASKVLAGASTDTQYF. The CDR3 coding sequence is TGTGCCAGTAAAGTCCTAGCGGGAGCGAGCACAGATACGCAGTATTTT.

The chain carries TRBV7-8 and TRBJ2-2; unclear D gene. Germline V lookup: CDR1 SGHVS, CDR2 FQNEAQ. The CDR3 consists of 16 residues. V was clipped by 1 base and J by 0 bases, with 9 bases between them. In DNA, the CDR3 is TGTGCCAGCAGCTTAGTTCGGACGGCGAACACCGGGGAGCTGTTTTTT. Translated, it gives CASSLVRTANTGELFF.

V and J are TRBV27 and TRBJ2-3; TRBD2 agrees at 10 bases. The CDR3 extends over 15 amino acids. After removal of 6 bases from V and 4 bases from J, the junction contained 7 bases not matched to a gene. The V gene's germline CDR1 is MNHEY and CDR2 SMNVEV (reference sequence). CDR3 region: CASRKLAGISDTQYF. CDR3 nucleotides: TGTGCCAGCAGAAAACTAGCGGGAATCTCAGATACGCAGTATTTT.

The chain combines TRBV5-1 with TRBJ2-7; 10 positions match TRBD1. Germline V gene sequence: CDR1 SGHRS, CDR2 YFSETQ. The V segment lost 5 bases and the J segment 3 bases; nucleotides outside the gene matches: 8. The CDR3 runs to 15 residues. For the CDR3, the DNA is TGCGCCAGCAGTCTTAAGACAGGGGGCCTCTACGAGCAGTACTTC. Translating it yields CASSLKTGGLYEQYF. The complete variable domain, with remaining parts taken from reference TRBV5-1 and TRBJ2-7, reads KAGVTQTPRYLIKTRGQQVTLSCSPISGHRSVSWYQQTPGQGLQFLFEYFSETQRNKGNFPGRFSGRQFSNSRSEMNVSTLELGDSALYLCASSLKTGGLYEQYFGPGTRLTVT.

The chain employs TRBV5-1 and TRBJ2-5; the match to TRBD1 covers 9 bases. J lost 5 bases, V lost 5 bases, and 7 bases had no gene match. Germline CDR1 reads SGHRS; CDR2 reads YFSETQ. The CDR3 loop spans 14 amino acids. The CDR3 DNA sequence: TGCGCCAGCAGAAAGACAGGGGGAGAGGAGACCCAGTACTTC. Protein sequence: CASRKTGGEETQYF.

The rearrangement uses TRBV19 and TRBJ2-1, with D hard to call. CDR3 length equals 15 residues. Germline CDR1 and CDR2: LNHDA and SQIVND (reference sequence). V lost 7 bases and J 1 base, leaving 14 bases between the germline ends. In DNA form, the CDR3 reads TGTGCCAGTAAGCCCCGTTCCCATTCCTACAATGAGCAGTTCTTC. Translation gives CASKPRSHSYNEQFF.

The J gene is TRBJ2-3, the V gene TRBV2, with D perhaps TRBD1 (5 bases). Trimming removed 5 bases at V and 6 bases at J, with 15 bases between. Per the germline V gene, CDR1 is SNHLY and CDR2 is FYNNEI. This CDR3 is built from 14 residues. The CDR3 reads CASSILTARDTQYF. DNA for the CDR3: TGTGCCAGCAGTATCCTGACAGCCCGGGATACGCAGTATTTT.

The J gene is TRBJ2-5, the V gene TRBV6-5; D is possibly TRBD2 (6 bases). Trimming pared 6 bases from V and 5 bases from J, leaving 13 bases between. Germline CDR1 MNHEY, CDR2 SVGAGI. CDR3 size: 13 residues. CDR3 coding DNA: TGTGCCAGCAGAAAGCGACTAGGCGAGACCCAGTACTTC. Translation gives CASRKRLGETQYF.

This clone has just one count. The V gene is TRBV18, the J gene TRBJ1-2; no clear D. This CDR3 is built from 16 residues. Between the trimmed V and J ends, which lost 3 bases and 6 bases, there was a span of 20 bases. Germline assignment: CDR1 KGHSH and CDR2 LQKENI. The CDR3 protein is CASSPLLRAELDGYTF. The CDR3 nucleotides are TGTGCCAGCTCACCCCTTTTAAGAGCGGAGCTGGATGGCTACACCTTC.

The chain is built from TRBV7-8 and TRBJ1-1; D remains ambiguous. Trimming stripped 0 bases from V and 0 bases from J, with 2 bases between. The CDR3 is 13 amino acids. Germline assignment: CDR1 SGHVS and CDR2 FQNEAQ. The CDR3 DNA follows: TGTGCCAGCAGCTTAGCCCTGAACACTGAAGCTTTCTTT. This codes for CASSLALNTEAFF.

This chain uses TRBV21-1 with TRBJ2-2; the table names TRBD1, a call not compared with the DNA. TRBV21-1 is marked as a pseudogene. The CDR3 consists of 18 residues. The CDR3 protein is CASSKGTTGSVNTGELFF. DNA for the CDR3: TGTGCCAGCAGCAAAGGGACGACAGGGTCCGTTAACACCGGGGAGCTGTTTTTT.

V usage is TRBV10-3 and J usage is TRBJ2-1, with TRBD2 matching over 7 bases. CDR1 is ENHRY, CDR2 SYGVKD, per germline. V lost 2 bases, J lost 6 bases, and 7 bases stayed unmatched. The CDR3 runs 15 residues. CDR3 sequence reads: CAISEQVAGSNEQFF. CDR3 in DNA: TGTGCCATCAGTGAGCAGGTAGCGGGCTCCAATGAGCAGTTCTTC.

This chain uses TRBV29-1 with TRBJ2-6, with D unresolved. V dropped 3 bases and J dropped 4 bases, with 4 bases sitting between them. The CDR3 loop spans 12 amino acids. Germline V lookup: CDR1 SQVTM, CDR2 ANQGSEA. The CDR3 sequence: CSVEAGANVLTF. The CDR3 DNA reads as TGCAGCGTTGAGGCAGGGGCCAACGTCCTGACTTTC.

The chain uses TRBV19 and TRBJ2-7; possibly TRBD1 for D (7 bases). The V and J ends lost 5 bases and 2 bases respectively, with 13 bases between them. CDR1 and CDR2 from the germline V gene are LNHDA and SQIVND (reference sequence). This CDR3 spans 14 amino acids. CDR3 amino acids: CASSAGQIAYEQYF. As DNA, the CDR3 is TGTGCCAGTAGTGCGGGACAGATTGCCTACGAGCAGTACTTC.

J is TRBJ2-7 and V is TRBV6-5; 7 nucleotides agree with TRBD1. Per the germline V gene, CDR1 is MNHEY and CDR2 is SVGAGI. The CDR3 contains 16 residues. V was pared by 1 base and J by 6 bases, with 12 bases of the junction left unmatched. The CDR3 loop is CASSYFDRAPSGEQYF. The CDR3 bases are TGTGCCAGCAGTTACTTTGACAGGGCCCCCTCGGGCGAGCAGTACTTC.

This chain uses TRBV19 with TRBJ2-7; 8 nucleotides line up with TRBD1. V lost 6 bases and J lost 7; bases outside the gene matches: 14. Germline CDR1 and CDR2: LNHDA and SQIVND (reference sequence). There are 15 residues in the CDR3. This CDR3 is CASSRLTGGGGEQYF. DNA of the CDR3: TGTGCCAGTAGCAGACTTACAGGGGGAGGTGGAGAGCAGTACTTC.

The J gene is TRBJ2-2, the V gene TRBV5-1, with D uncertain. This CDR3 has 14 residues. Germline assignment: CDR1 SGHRS and CDR2 YFSETQ. The ends were cut back, 5 bases at V and 0 bases at J, with 8 bases in the middle. Here the CDR3 DNA reads TGCGCCAGCAGTCGAGAGCCGAACACCGGGGAGCTGTTTTTT. Translating gives CASSREPNTGELFF. Together with reference TRBV5-1 and TRBJ2-2, the CDR3 gives the full variable domain: KAGVTQTPRYLIKTRGQQVTLSCSPISGHRSVSWYQQTPGQGLQFLFEYFSETQRNKGNFPGRFSGRQFSNSRSEMNVSTLELGDSALYLCASSREPNTGELFFGEGSRLTVL.